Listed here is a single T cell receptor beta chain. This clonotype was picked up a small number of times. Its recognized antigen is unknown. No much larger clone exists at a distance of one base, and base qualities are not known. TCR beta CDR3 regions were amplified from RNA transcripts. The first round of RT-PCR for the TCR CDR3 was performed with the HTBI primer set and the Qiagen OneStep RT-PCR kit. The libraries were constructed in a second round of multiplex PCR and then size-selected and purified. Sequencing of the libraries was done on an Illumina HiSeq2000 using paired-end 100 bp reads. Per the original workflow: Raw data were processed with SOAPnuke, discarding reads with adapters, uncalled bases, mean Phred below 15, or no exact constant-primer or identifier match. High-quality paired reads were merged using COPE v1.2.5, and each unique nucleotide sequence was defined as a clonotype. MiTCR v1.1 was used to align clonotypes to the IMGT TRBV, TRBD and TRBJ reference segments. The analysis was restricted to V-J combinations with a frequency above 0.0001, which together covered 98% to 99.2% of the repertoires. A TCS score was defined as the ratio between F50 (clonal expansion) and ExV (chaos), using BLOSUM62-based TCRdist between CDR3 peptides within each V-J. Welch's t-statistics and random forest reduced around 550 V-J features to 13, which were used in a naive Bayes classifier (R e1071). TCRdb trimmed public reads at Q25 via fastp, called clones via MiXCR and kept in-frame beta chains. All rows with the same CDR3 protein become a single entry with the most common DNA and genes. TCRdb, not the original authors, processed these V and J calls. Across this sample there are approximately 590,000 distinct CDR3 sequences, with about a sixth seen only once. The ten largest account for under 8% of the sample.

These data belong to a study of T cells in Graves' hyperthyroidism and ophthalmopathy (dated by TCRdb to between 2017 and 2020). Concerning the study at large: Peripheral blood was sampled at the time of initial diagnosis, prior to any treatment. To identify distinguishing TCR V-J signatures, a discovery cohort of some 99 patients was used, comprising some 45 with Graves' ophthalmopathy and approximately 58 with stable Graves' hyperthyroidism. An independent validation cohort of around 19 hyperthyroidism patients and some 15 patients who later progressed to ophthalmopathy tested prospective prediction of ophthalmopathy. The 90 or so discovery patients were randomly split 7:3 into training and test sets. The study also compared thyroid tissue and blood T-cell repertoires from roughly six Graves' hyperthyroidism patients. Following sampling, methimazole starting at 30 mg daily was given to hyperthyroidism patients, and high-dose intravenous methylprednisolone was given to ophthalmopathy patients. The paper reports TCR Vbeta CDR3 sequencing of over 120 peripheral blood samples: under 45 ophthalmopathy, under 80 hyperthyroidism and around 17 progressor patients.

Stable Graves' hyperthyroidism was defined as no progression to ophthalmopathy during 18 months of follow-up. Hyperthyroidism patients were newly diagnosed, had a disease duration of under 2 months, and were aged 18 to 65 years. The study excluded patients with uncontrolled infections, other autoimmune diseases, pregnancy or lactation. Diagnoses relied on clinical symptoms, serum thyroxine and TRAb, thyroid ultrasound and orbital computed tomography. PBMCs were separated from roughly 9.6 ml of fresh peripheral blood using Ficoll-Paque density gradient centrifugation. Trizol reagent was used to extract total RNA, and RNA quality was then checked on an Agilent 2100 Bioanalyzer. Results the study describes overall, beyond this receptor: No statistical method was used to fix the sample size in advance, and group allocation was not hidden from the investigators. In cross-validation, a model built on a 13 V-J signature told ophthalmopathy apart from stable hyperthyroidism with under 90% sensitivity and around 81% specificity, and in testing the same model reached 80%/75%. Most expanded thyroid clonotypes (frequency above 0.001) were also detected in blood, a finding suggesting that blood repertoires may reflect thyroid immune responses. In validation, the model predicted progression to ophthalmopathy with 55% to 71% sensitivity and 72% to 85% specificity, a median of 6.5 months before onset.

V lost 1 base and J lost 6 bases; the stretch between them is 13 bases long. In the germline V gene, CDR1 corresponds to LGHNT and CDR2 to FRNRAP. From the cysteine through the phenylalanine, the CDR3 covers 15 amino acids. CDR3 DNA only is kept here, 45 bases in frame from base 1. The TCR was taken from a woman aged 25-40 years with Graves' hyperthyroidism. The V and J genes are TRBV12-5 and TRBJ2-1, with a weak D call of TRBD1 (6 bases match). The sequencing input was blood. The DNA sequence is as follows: TGTGCTAGTGGTTTGGACAGAAAACAGGGCAATGAGCAGTTCTTC. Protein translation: CASGLDRKQGNEQFF. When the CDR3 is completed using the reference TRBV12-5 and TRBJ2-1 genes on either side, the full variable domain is DARVTQTPRHKVTEMGQEVTMRCQPILGHNTVFWYRQTMMQGLELLAYFRNRAPLDDSGMPKDRFSAEMPDATLATLKIQPSEPRDSAVYFCASGLDRKQGNEQFFGPGTRLTVL.